This TCR beta chain was recovered during a study of OX40 agonist ivuxolimab in advanced cancers. Looking at the study overall: The diagnoses of dose-escalation patients were hepatocellular carcinoma, melanoma, renal cell or head and neck cancer.

With respect to this clone: As yet, its antigen is unknown.

Sequencing was performed with immunoSEQ multiplex PCR; in TCRdb, only in-frame clones are kept and a portion is missing. The sample lists some 70,000 clones, around nine tenths occurring once. Study observations and caveats: Relative to CD4+ cells, CD8+ T cells on average had more expanded clones. The CD4+ and CD8+ T cells in the blood had expanded clonally by week 6 at 0.1 to 3.0 mg/kg.

This TCR was sampled from an adult with an advanced solid tumor such as melanoma, head and neck, liver or kidney cancer. The starting material was CD4+ or CD8+ T cells sorted from blood, obtained in a trial of the OX40 agonist ivuxolimab.

The CDR3 DNA follows: TGCGCCAGCAGTGAAACCAAGGGTGGCTACACCTTC. It specifies CASSETKGGYTF. The chain uses TRBV10-2 and TRBJ1-2; D is uncertain. V was clipped by 3 bases and J by 7 bases, with 9 bases between them. Per the germline V gene, CDR1 is WSHSY and CDR2 is SAAADI. The CDR3 runs 12 residues.